A single sample is the source of the 15 T cell receptor beta chains below, sequenced in a study of T cells in tuberculosis (dated 2018 in TCRdb). Receptor amplification or capture employed the immunoSEQ multiplex PCR assay. As stored in TCRdb, this immuneACCESS dataset retains in-frame rearrangements with V and J assigned. A fraction of the clones does not appear; measured against another copy, unresolved V genes explain less than half of the discrepancy, and the remainder lacks a known reason. The table for this sample lists 23,000 or so clones; 95% of them were counted only once. The ten top clones hold about 8.5% of the sample. The sequenced sample was PBMCs. The receptor source for this set is a donor aged 10-35 years with latent tuberculosis or without tuberculosis infection.

This chain connects TRBV6-1 to TRBJ1-1; D uncertain. The CDR3 covers 13 residues. Germline CDR1 MNHNS, CDR2 SASEGT. V was cut by 7 bases and J by 3 bases, with 12 bases left in between. The CDR3 region has the DNA TGTGCCAGCACAATCCCTATCTACACTGAAGCTTTCTTT. Its translation is CASTIPIYTEAFF.

The chain uses TRBV5-1 and TRBJ2-7; the D gene is possibly TRBD1 (5 bases). CDR1 and CDR2 (germline): SGHRS, YFSETQ. V was shortened by 5 bases and J by 0 bases, with 12 bases between the two germline ends. CDR3 length equals 14 residues. CDR3 bases: TGCGCCAGCAGTCCCAAAGGGGACTCCTACGAGCAGTACTTC. Protein product: CASSPKGDSYEQYF. The whole variable domain, remainder taken from reference TRBV5-1 and TRBJ2-7, is KAGVTQTPRYLIKTRGQQVTLSCSPISGHRSVSWYQQTPGQGLQFLFEYFSETQRNKGNFPGRFSGRQFSNSRSEMNVSTLELGDSALYLCASSPKGDSYEQYFGPGTRLTVT.

This clone occurred a few times. The chain employs TRBV30 and TRBJ1-1, with a possible D match to TRBD1 (6 bases). Germline assignment: CDR1 GTSNPN and CDR2 SVGIG (reference sequence). Trimming stripped 4 bases from V and 3 bases from J, with 9 bases between. The CDR3 runs to 12 residues. In nucleotides, the CDR3 is TGTGCCTGGATGGACAGAGACACTGAAGCTTTCTTT. Translated, it gives CAWMDRDTEAFF.

V is TRBV4-1 and J is TRBJ2-2, with TRBD1 matching 7 bases. The J segment lost 3 bases and the V segment lost 3 bases, leaving 16 bases of the junction unmatched. This CDR3 contains 19 residues. Germline V gene lookup returns CDR1 MGHRA and CDR2 YSYEKL. Written as DNA, the CDR3 is TGCGCCAGCAGCCACGAGAACCGGGGAACAGGGGTTCACACCGGGGAGCTGTTTTTT. Protein: CASSHENRGTGVHTGELFF.

This clone showed up just once. This chain uses TRBV21-1 with TRBJ1-5; the D call in the table, TRBD1, was not verified against the DNA. TRBV21-1 is assigned pseudogene status. The CDR3 has 15 residues. The CDR3 DNA is TGTGCCAGCAGCAATGTTGGGGGCTGCCATCAGCCCCAGCATTTT. Protein sequence: CASSNVGGCHQPQHF.

This CDR3 is CASSVGAQGAFMGTEAFF. Here the CDR3 DNA reads TGTGCCAGCAGCGTAGGAGCCCAGGGGGCATTTATGGGCACTGAAGCTTTCTTT. The chain uses TRBV9 and TRBJ1-1; 8 nucleotides align to TRBD1. Trimming at V came to 0 bases and at J to 4 bases, leaving 14 bases not matched to a gene. The length of the CDR3 is 18 residues. Germline V lookup: CDR1 SGDLS, CDR2 YYNGEE.

This sequence joins TRBV11-1 and TRBJ2-7; 7 bases match TRBD2. This CDR3 has 15 amino acids. Germline CDR1 SGHAT, CDR2 FQDESV (reference sequence). V lost 5 bases to trimming and J lost 1 base; unmatched junction nucleotides: 8. The CDR3 sequence: CASSPLAAQSYEQYF. CDR3 sequence (DNA): TGTGCCAGCAGCCCCCTAGCGGCCCAATCCTACGAGCAGTACTTC. The full variable domain, in which reference TRBV11-1 and TRBJ2-7 provide the parts outside the CDR3, is EAEVAQSPRYKITEKSQAVAFWCDPISGHATLYWYRQILGQGPELLVQFQDESVVDDSQLPKDRFSAERLKGVDSTLKIQPAELGDSAMYLCASSPLAAQSYEQYFGPGTRLTVT.

The rearrangement uses TRBV5-6 and TRBJ1-2, with a tentative D call TRBD1 (6 bases). Deletions cut 6 bases from V and 4 bases from J, with 13 bases between. CDR1 is SGHDT and CDR2 is YYEEEE in the germline V gene. The CDR3 is 13 residues long. CDR3 nucleotides: TGTGCCAGCACCCCACGGACAGTCTATGGCTACACCTTC. Its protein product is CASTPRTVYGYTF.

The chain links TRBV7-2 to TRBJ1-2, with 10 bases matching TRBD1. J was trimmed by 8 bases and V by 4 bases; bases with no gene match: 10. Germline V gene data show CDR1 as SGHTA and CDR2 as FQGNSA. The CDR3 loop spans 15 amino acids. The CDR3, as DNA: TGTGCCAGCAGCTCCCAATCGACAGGGGGCGAAGGCTACACCTTC. This codes for CASSSQSTGGEGYTF.

This clone was detected once. The chain carries TRBV6-1 and TRBJ2-3; 9 bases agree with TRBD1. Germline V gene data show CDR1 as MNHNS and CDR2 as SASEGT. V shed 1 base, J shed 4 bases, and the junction held 3 bases outside the gene matches. The length of the CDR3 is 15 residues. The CDR3 nucleotides read TGTGCCAGCAGTGAAGAACAGGGGGCCGCAGATACGCAGTATTTT. Translated, it gives CASSEEQGAADTQYF.

The chain carries TRBV9 and TRBJ2-1, with D maybe TRBD2 (6 bases). The CDR3 runs 16 residues. Germline CDR1 is SGDLS and CDR2 is YYNGEE. Deletions cut 0 bases from V and 4 bases from J, with 14 bases between. DNA for the CDR3: TGTGCCAGCAGCGTAGCCGTGGCCGGGGGATACAATGAGCAGTTCTTC. Its protein is CASSVAVAGGYNEQFF.

This chain joins TRBV7-7 and TRBJ1-6; D is uncertain. Trimming stripped 1 base from V and 8 bases from J, with 6 bases between. CDR3 length equals 13 residues. The V gene's germline CDR1 is SSHAT and CDR2 FNYEAQ (reference sequence). The CDR3 loop is CASSLDPDSPLHF. CDR3 in DNA: TGTGCCAGCAGCTTAGACCCGGATTCACCCCTCCACTTT.

The table lists this clone with a count of one. The J gene is TRBJ1-2, the V gene TRBV19; maybe TRBD1 (5 bases). The CDR3 has 13 amino acids. Germline CDR1 reads LNHDA; CDR2 reads SQIVND (reference sequence). The ends were cut back, 3 bases at V and 8 bases at J, with 13 bases in the middle. The CDR3 spells CASSISGLVGYTF. The CDR3 DNA reads as TGTGCCAGTAGTATCTCAGGGTTGGTAGGCTACACCTTC.

This clone occurred once. This chain connects TRBV10-3 to TRBJ2-7; 8 nucleotides line up with TRBD2. CDR1 and CDR2 from the germline V gene are ENHRY and SYGVKD. With V trimmed by 3 bases and J by 2 bases, 6 bases remained unmatched. The CDR3 totals 15 residues. The CDR3 region has the DNA TGTGCCATCAGTGACCCCGGGGGGGGGACCTACGAGCAGTACGTC. The encoded protein is CAISDPGGGTYEQYV.

The J gene is TRBJ1-5, the V gene TRBV27, with a tentative D call TRBD1 (6 bases). Germline loops: CDR1 MNHEY, CDR2 SMNVEV (reference sequence). This CDR3 spans 14 amino acids. V lost 3 bases and J lost 5, with 11 bases in between. The CDR3 nucleotides are TGTGCCAGCAGTTTTGTAGGGGGTTATCAGCCCCAGCATTTT. Encoded protein: CASSFVGGYQPQHF.